This T cell receptor beta chain was profiled in a study of regulatory T cells in long-lasting Graves disease. Across the study: The criterion for persistent Graves' disease was over 5 years of antithyroid drugs with positive TSH receptor antibodies. Whole-study results and caveats: TRBV28, TRBJ1-2 and TRBJ2-5 were segments that persistent disease favored.

Building of the TCR beta libraries involved iRepertoire HTBI primers and Arm-PCR of CDR3 regions. Using its own MiXCR run on the multiplex PCR reads, TCRdb lists one record per CDR3 protein. This table holds 390,000 or so distinct CDR3 sequences, around 23% found once. CDR3 length: 14 residues. V lost 2 bases, J lost 5 bases, and 12 bases lay in between. CDR1 is MDHEN, CDR2 SYDVKM, per germline. This clonotype was detected many times. Its target is unknown. Time point described: persistent/refractory GD, antithyroid drugs over 5 years with positive TRAb. PBMCs were the source of the RNA used for TCR sequencing. The authors drew approximately 10 milliliters of peripheral blood into EDTA tubes.

The source was peripheral blood mononuclear cells (PBMCs), collected when the disease was refractory, from a patient treated with antithyroid drugs. This TCR was recovered from a woman aged 40 to 50 with Graves disease. This chain uses TRBV28 with TRBJ1-2; no definite D call. This CDR3 is CASSLESWGYGYTF. The CDR3 nucleotides read TGTGCCAGCAGTTTAGAGTCGTGGGGTTATGGCTACACCTTC.